Presented here are 19 T cell receptor beta chains from one specimen sequenced in a study of cytomegalovirus exposure and HLA in healthy donors. PCR primers comprised 60 Vbeta and 13 Jbeta primers. Repertoires were generated with immunoSEQ multiplex PCR, while TCRdb's copy carries only in-frame clones and drops some. The sample gives around 98,000 clones, more than 60% of which show up once; 7% to 10% is in the top ten. Sequences were obtained from PBMCs. The source is a human donor in good health.

V gene TRBV6-1 combines with J gene TRBJ1-5, with unresolved D. CDR1 MNHNS and CDR2 SASEGT come from the germline V gene. CDR3 length: 13 amino acids. V was cut by 8 bases and J by 3 bases, with 11 bases left in between. CDR3 bases: TGTGCCAGCTTTGGGCAGTTCAATCAGCCCCAGCATTTT. This sequence encodes CASFGQFNQPQHF.

The chain carries TRBV15 and TRBJ1-3; 9 nucleotides align to TRBD1. There are 14 residues in the CDR3. Per the germline V gene, CDR1 is LNHNV and CDR2 is YYDKDF (reference sequence). The junction had 3 bases not matched to a gene; V was cut back by 3 bases and J by 6 bases. The DNA of the CDR3 is TGTGCCACCAGCAGTAGGGACAGGGAAAACACCATATATTTT. Amino acids: CATSSRDRENTIYF.

The CDR3 region is CASSAVASGSSNEQFF. CDR3 nucleotide sequence: TGTGCCAGCAGTGCGGTGGCTAGCGGGAGTAGCAATGAGCAGTTCTTC. The chain is built from TRBV2 and TRBJ2-1; 10 positions agree with TRBD2. Germline trimming cut 4 bases from V and 6 bases from J; bases unmatched to any gene: 9. The CDR3 runs 16 residues. Per the germline V gene, CDR1 is SNHLY and CDR2 is FYNNEI.

J is TRBJ2-1 and V is TRBV10-1, with TRBD1 as a possible D gene (5 bases). This CDR3 contains 14 residues. Trimming removed 2 bases from V and 3 bases from J, with 8 bases in between. CDR1 is WNHNN and CDR2 is SYGVQD in the germline V gene (reference sequence). In DNA, the CDR3 is TGCGCCAGCAGTGAGGACAGATTCTACAATGAGCAGTTCTTC. This translates into CASSEDRFYNEQFF.

The V gene is TRBV2, the J gene TRBJ2-3; 10 bases align to TRBD2. The CDR3 sequence is 15 residues long. CDR1 and CDR2 from the germline V gene are SNHLY and FYNNEI. Trimming cost V 6 bases and J 4 bases; bases outside gene matches: 7. The CDR3 DNA is TGTGCCAGCAGAAGCGGGGGGGCAAGAGCAGATACGCAGTATTTT. Amino acids: CASRSGGARADTQYF. Full variable domain (remainder filled in from reference TRBV2 and TRBJ2-3): EPEVTQTPSHQVTQMGQEVILRCVPISNHLYFYWYRQILGQKVEFLVSFYNNEISEKSEIFDDQFSVERPDGSNFTLKIRSTKLEDSAMYFCASRSGGARADTQYFGPGTRLTVL.

V gene TRBV5-1 combines with J gene TRBJ2-1; 12 nucleotides agree with TRBD2. The CDR3 spans 15 residues. The junction had 8 bases not matched to a gene; V was cut back by 3 bases and J by 10 bases. CDR1 and CDR2 (germline): SGHRS, YFSETQ. The CDR3 DNA reads TGCGCCAGCAGCTCTTCGACTAGCGGGGGTAGAGAGCAGTTCTTC. This encodes CASSSSTSGGREQFF.

This chain connects TRBV10-3 to TRBJ1-5, with 8 bases that match TRBD1. The trim removed 2 bases at V and 7 bases at J, leaving 4 bases unmatched. Looked up from germline, CDR1 is ENHRY and CDR2 is SYGVKD. The CDR3 consists of 14 residues. The CDR3 region is CAISEGQGIQPQHF. The CDR3 DNA reads TGTGCCATCAGTGAGGGACAGGGAATACAGCCCCAGCATTTT.

A word on this clone: A read error may account for a junction end that differs from germline. The gene calls are TRBV6-5 and TRBJ1-4; a weak D match, TRBD1 (5 bases). Germline V CDR1 and CDR2: MNHEY, SVGAGI. The CDR3 extends over 16 amino acids. The CDR3 DNA is TGTGCCGGCAGTTACTCGGGGCCAGCAACTAATGAAAAACTGTTTTTT. Translating gives CAGSYSGPATNEKLFF.

The genes are TRBV18 and TRBJ2-7, with TRBD1 matching over 11 bases. This CDR3 is built from 14 residues. CDR1 and CDR2 (germline): KGHSH, LQKENI. J gave up 6 bases and V 3 bases, and 4 bases lay outside the gene matches. In DNA, the CDR3 is TGTGCCAGCTCACCCGGGACAGGGGGTCTCGAGCAGTACTTC. Translated, it gives CASSPGTGGLEQYF.

This chain joins TRBV15 and TRBJ1-2; 7 positions agree with TRBD1. With V trimmed by 1 base and J by 10 bases, 6 bases remained unmatched. Germline V lookup: CDR1 LNHNV, CDR2 YYDKDF (reference sequence). The CDR3 runs 13 residues. The CDR3 here is CATSRGGTALYTF. Here the CDR3 DNA reads TGTGCCACCAGCAGAGGGGGGACAGCTCTCTACACCTTC.

This chain uses TRBV19 with TRBJ1-4, with 7 bases identical to TRBD1. V dropped 5 bases and J dropped 3; count of bases not matched to a gene: 6. The CDR3 sequence is 15 residues long. Germline V CDR1 and CDR2: LNHDA, SQIVND (reference sequence). In DNA, the CDR3 is TGTGCCAGTAGTGCTCAGGGGGTGGCTAATGAAAAACTGTTTTTT. This gives the protein CASSAQGVANEKLFF.

The chain is built from TRBV29-1 and TRBJ2-3; D unresolved. The CDR3 spans 13 residues. Germline-derived CDR1 and CDR2 are SQVTM and ANQGSEA. The V and J ends lost 4 bases and 0 bases respectively, with 8 bases between them. In DNA form, the CDR3 reads TGCAGCGTTGCTAGATTTAGCACAGATACGCAGTATTTT. As protein: CSVARFSTDTQYF.

V usage is TRBV7-8 and J usage is TRBJ2-7; D perhaps matches TRBD2 (5 bases). Per germline, CDR1 SGHVS and CDR2 FQNEAQ. This CDR3 comprises 14 residues. Trimming stripped 3 bases from V and 2 bases from J, with 11 bases between. The CDR3 reads CASSLRARTYEQYF. CDR3 DNA sequence: TGTGCCAGCAGCTTGAGGGCTCGGACCTACGAGCAGTACTTC.

In regard to this clone: Other DNA sequences in the sample encode the same CDR3. This chain joins TRBV6-5 and TRBJ1-5; no firm D call. V was pared by 0 bases and J by 7 bases, with 7 bases between. Germline CDR1 and CDR2: MNHEY and SVGAGI. This CDR3 region has 13 residues. The CDR3 here is CASSYSRVQPQHF. The CDR3 bases are TGTGCCAGCAGTTACTCGAGGGTACAGCCCCAGCATTTT.

The genes are TRBV10-2 and TRBJ1-2, with no clear D. CDR3 length equals 14 residues. V lost 0 bases to trimming and J lost 10 bases, with 15 bases between them. Germline V gene data show CDR1 as WSHSY and CDR2 as SAAADI. The CDR3 DNA is TGCGCCAGCAGTGAGTCGAGGGAGGTTTGCCACTACACCTTC. It yields the protein CASSESREVCHYTF.

This chain joins TRBV13 and TRBJ2-5; 9 bases align to TRBD1. The J call may be mistaken, given a closer DNA end match to TRBJ2-7. Germline loops: CDR1 PRHDT, CDR2 FYEKMQ (reference sequence). The CDR3 has 14 residues. In DNA, the CDR3 is TGTGCCAGCAGCTCTGGGACAGGGAGCTACGAGCAGTACTTC. Its translation: CASSSGTGSYEQYF.

This sequence joins TRBV7-2 and TRBJ1-1; TRBD1 is a possible D gene (5 bases). This CDR3 has 16 amino acids. Germline lookup yields CDR1 SGHTA and CDR2 FQGNSA. Between the trimmed V and J ends, which lost 3 bases and 6 bases, there was a span of 20 bases. CDR3 nucleotides: TGTGCCAGCAGCTTTCCCTCGATCCTCAGGGTTCCTGAAGCTTTCTTT. Translation gives CASSFPSILRVPEAFF.

As regards this clone: The junction departs from the called germline gene at one end, perhaps through a read error. This sequence joins TRBV7-9 and TRBJ2-1; 9 nucleotides agree with TRBD2. CDR1 and CDR2 from the germline V gene are SEHNR and FQNEAQ (reference sequence). The CDR3 spans 16 residues. The DNA for the CDR3 is TGTTCCAGCAGCTTAGGAAGCGGGGGGCCCTACAATGAGCAGTTCTTC. This encodes CSSSLGSGGPYNEQFF.

This chain joins TRBV18 and TRBJ2-1; possible D gene TRBD1, 5 bases. This CDR3 contains 16 residues. In germline, CDR1 is KGHSH, CDR2 LQKENI. With 6 bases removed from V and 0 bases from J, the gap between germline ends came to 15 bases. The CDR3 bases are TGTGCCAGCTCCTCGTGGGGCAGGGACTCCTACAATGAGCAGTTCTTC. It specifies CASSSWGRDSYNEQFF.